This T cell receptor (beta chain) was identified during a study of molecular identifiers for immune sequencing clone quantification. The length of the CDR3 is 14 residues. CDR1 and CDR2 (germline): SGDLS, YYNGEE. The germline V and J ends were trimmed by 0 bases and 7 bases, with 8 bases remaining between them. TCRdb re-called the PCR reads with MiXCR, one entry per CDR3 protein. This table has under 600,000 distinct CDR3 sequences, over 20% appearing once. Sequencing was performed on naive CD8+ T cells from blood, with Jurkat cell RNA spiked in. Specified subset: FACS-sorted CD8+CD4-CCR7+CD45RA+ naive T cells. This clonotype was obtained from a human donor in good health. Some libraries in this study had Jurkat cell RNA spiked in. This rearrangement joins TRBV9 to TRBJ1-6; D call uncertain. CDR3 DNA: TGTGCCAGCAGCGTAGACGGGATGAATTCACCCCTCCACTTT. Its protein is CASSVDGMNSPLHF.